One T cell receptor (beta chain) is described in this entry. The table came from immunoSEQ multiplex PCR; TCRdb's copy has only in-frame clones and leaves some out. This sample has about 70,000 clones, with more than 80% found just once. These data originate in a study of control samples from healthy donors and cancer patients. This CDR3 has 14 amino acids. Germline-derived CDR1 and CDR2 are SGHTA and FQGNSA. V trimming: 3 bases; J trimming: 2 bases; junction bases outside the gene matches: 3. The TCR sequence derives from a woman aged 45 to 65 with lung cancer. Sequencing input: PBMCs. The genes are TRBV7-2 and TRBJ2-7, with 8 bases lining up with TRBD2. The chain's CDR3 is CASSFTSGPYEQYF. CDR3 in DNA: TGTGCCAGCAGCTTTACTAGCGGTCCCTACGAGCAGTACTTC.